The 18 T cell receptor beta chains listed next were all sequenced from one sample in a study of blood T cell repertoires in COVID-19. Repertoires were generated with immunoSEQ multiplex PCR, while TCRdb's copy carries only in-frame clones and drops some. The repertoire has under 300,000 clones, around 86% of them found once; the top ten carry more than 10%. Specimen: peripheral blood. Receptor source: a human donor in a cohort sampled during active COVID-19.

The V and J genes are TRBV18 and TRBJ1-3, with D unclear. The CDR3 spans 11 residues. Per the germline V gene, CDR1 is KGHSH and CDR2 is LQKENI. Trimming stripped 8 bases from V and 0 bases from J, with 2 bases between. The CDR3 reads CASLSGNTIYF. CDR3 nucleotides: TGTGCCAGCCTCTCTGGAAACACCATATATTTT.

This chain links TRBV30 with TRBJ2-7, with 10 bases aligning to TRBD1. From germline, CDR1 is GTSNPN and CDR2 SVGIG (reference sequence). The CDR3 runs 12 residues. The V gene end was trimmed by 6 bases and the J gene end by 4 bases; junction bases not matched to a gene: 3. CDR3 residues: CACRDRGYEQYF. CDR3 sequence (DNA): TGTGCCTGCCGGGACAGGGGATACGAGCAGTACTTC.

This chain connects TRBV19 to TRBJ1-3; 11 nucleotides agree with TRBD1. The CDR3 has 15 residues. V shed 8 bases and J 0 bases; nucleotides not matched to a gene: 3. Germline V gene lookup returns CDR1 LNHDA and CDR2 SQIVND (reference sequence). CDR3 region: CASGTGGISGNTIYF. In DNA form, the CDR3 reads TGTGCCAGTGGGACAGGGGGAATCTCTGGAAACACCATATATTTT.

The chain recombines TRBV15 with TRBJ2-3; weak D call: TRBD2 (6 bases). Trimming removed 0 bases at V and 5 bases at J, with 9 bases between. The CDR3 covers 14 residues. Per the germline V gene, CDR1 is LNHNV and CDR2 is YYDKDF (reference sequence). The CDR3 DNA follows: TGTGCCACCAGCAGAGACGGGACTGAAGATACGCAGTATTTT. Translating gives CATSRDGTEDTQYF.

The chain uses TRBV15 and TRBJ2-1; TRBD2 aligns across 7 bases. Germline CDR1 LNHNV, CDR2 YYDKDF (reference sequence). Trimming at V came to 5 bases and at J to 0 bases, leaving 4 bases not matched to a gene. The CDR3 covers 15 residues. The CDR3 protein is CATSVSGNSYNEQFF. The CDR3 DNA reads TGTGCCACCAGCGTAAGCGGGAACTCCTACAATGAGCAGTTCTTC. Supplemented by reference TRBV15 and TRBJ2-1, the full variable domain reads DAMVIQNPRYQVTQFGKPVTLSCSQTLNHNVMYWYQQKSSQAPKLLFHYYDKDFNNEADTPDNFQSRRPNTSFCFLDIRSPGLGDTAMYLCATSVSGNSYNEQFFGPGTRLTVL.

This sequence joins TRBV15 and TRBJ2-7; 11 nucleotides match TRBD2. V lost 4 bases, J lost 4 bases, and 9 bases stayed unmatched. Germline lookup yields CDR1 LNHNV and CDR2 YYDKDF (reference sequence). The CDR3 sequence is 16 residues long. CDR3 sequence: CATSKNLAGGIYEQYF. The CDR3 bases are TGTGCCACCAGCAAAAATTTAGCGGGAGGGATTTACGAGCAGTACTTC.

This chain links TRBV5-1 with TRBJ2-7; possibly TRBD2 for D (5 bases). Trimming stripped 5 bases from V and 4 bases from J, with 13 bases between. Germline V lookup: CDR1 SGHRS, CDR2 YFSETQ. The CDR3 covers 13 residues. The CDR3 DNA follows: TGCGCCAGCAGGACGAATCGGGGTTACGAGCAGTACTTC. Amino acids: CASRTNRGYEQYF.

The chain combines TRBV10-3 with TRBJ2-3; D remains ambiguous. The CDR3 runs to 11 residues. Trimming took off 10 bases at V and 5 bases at J, with 10 bases between the two ends. Germline CDR1 and CDR2: ENHRY and SYGVKD. As DNA, the CDR3 is TGTGCCACGAGAGGTCAAGATACGCAGTATTTT. Translating it yields CATRGQDTQYF.

In DNA form, the CDR3 reads TGTGCCAGCAGCATTACAACAGGGGTAGGAAACACCATATATTTT. Translated: CASSITTGVGNTIYF. The chain uses TRBV7-2 and TRBJ1-3, with TRBD1 matching 7 bases. After removal of 5 bases from V and 4 bases from J, the junction contained 8 bases not matched to a gene. Germline CDR1 SGHTA, CDR2 FQGNSA. This CDR3 is 15 amino acids long.

The sample holds one count of this clone. This chain uses TRBV29-1 with TRBJ2-1, with D maybe TRBD1 (5 bases). Germline values: CDR1 SQVTM, CDR2 ANQGSEA. This CDR3 region has 12 residues. The germline V and J ends were trimmed by 4 bases and 2 bases, with 6 bases remaining between them. The CDR3 loop reads CSVGQTYNEQFF. CDR3 DNA: TGCAGCGTTGGACAGACCTACAATGAGCAGTTCTTC.

The V gene is TRBV30, the J gene TRBJ2-3; D perhaps matches TRBD2 (5 bases). CDR1 is GTSNPN, CDR2 SVGIG, per germline (reference sequence). CDR3 length: 14 residues. Trimming cost V 0 bases and J 0 bases, with 7 bases left between them. Here the CDR3 reads CAWSVASSTDTQYF. CDR3 sequence (DNA): TGTGCCTGGAGTGTGGCTAGCAGCACAGATACGCAGTATTTT.

V gene TRBV21-1 combines with J gene TRBJ2-7; the table's D call, TRBD1, has no DNA check behind it. TRBV21-1 is tagged as a pseudogene. This CDR3 comprises 15 residues. The CDR3 coding sequence is TGTGCCAGCAGCAAAATGGGGACAGACGATTACGAGCAGTACTTC. Translation gives CASSKMGTDDYEQYF.

In this sample, this clone turned up once. The chain combines TRBV5-4 with TRBJ2-2, with TRBD2 as a possible D gene (6 bases). The V end was cut by 3 bases, the J end by 5 bases, with 14 bases between. Germline V gene lookup returns CDR1 SGHNT and CDR2 YYREEE (reference sequence). The CDR3 has 15 amino acids. This CDR3 reads CASSWWTGGTGELFF. In nucleotides, the CDR3 is TGTGCCAGCAGCTGGTGGACTGGAGGGACCGGGGAGCTGTTTTTT. Full variable domain (rest looked up from reference TRBV5-4 and TRBJ2-2): ETGVTQSPTHLIKTRGQQVTLRCSSQSGHNTVSWYQQALGQGPQFIFQYYREEENGRGNFPPRFSGLQFPNYSSELNVNALELDDSALYLCASSWWTGGTGELFFGEGSRLTVL.

The chain links TRBV14 to TRBJ2-5, with a possible D match to TRBD2 (5 bases). This CDR3 is 14 amino acids long. V dropped 5 bases and J dropped 4 bases, with 14 bases sitting between them. CDR1 is SGHDN, CDR2 FVKESK, per germline. This CDR3 is CASSDGAVRETQYF. The CDR3 region has the DNA TGTGCCAGCAGCGACGGAGCGGTCCGAGAGACCCAGTACTTC.

The J gene is TRBJ1-2, the V gene TRBV6-2 or TRBV6-3; D may be TRBD1 (5 bases). CDR3 size: 15 residues. V lost 2 bases and J lost 4, with 14 bases in between. Germline V CDR1 and CDR2: MNHEY, SVGEGT. In DNA, the CDR3 is TGTGCCAGCAGTTACAGTGGGAAAAGGGGCTATGGCTACACCTTC. This sequence encodes CASSYSGKRGYGYTF.

The rearrangement uses TRBV6-1 and TRBJ1-1, with D possibly matching TRBD1 (5 bases). The CDR3 extends over 14 amino acids. Looked up from germline, CDR1 is MNHNS and CDR2 is SASEGT. V lost 2 bases and J 4 bases, leaving 11 bases between the germline ends. Here the CDR3 reads CASSERGRITEAFF. CDR3 nucleotide sequence: TGTGCCAGCAGTGAAAGGGGCAGAATCACTGAAGCTTTCTTT.

V gene TRBV4-1 combines with J gene TRBJ1-2; 10 positions match TRBD1. V trimming: 4 bases; J trimming: 4 bases; junction bases outside the gene matches: 6. Germline loops: CDR1 MGHRA, CDR2 YSYEKL. This CDR3 is built from 15 residues. CDR3 DNA sequence: TGCGCCAGCAGCCTGGGACAGGGGATGAGCTATGGCTACACCTTC. It translates to CASSLGQGMSYGYTF.

Only one count was recorded for this clone. J is TRBJ1-3 and V is TRBV5-6; 9 bases fit TRBD1. The CDR3 consists of 14 residues. J lost 6 bases, V lost 4 bases, and 5 bases had no gene match. Germline V CDR1 and CDR2: SGHDT, YYEEEE. CDR3 sequence reads: CASSRDRAENTIYF. The CDR3 DNA reads as TGTGCCAGCAGCCGGGACAGGGCTGAAAACACCATATATTTT.